These 14 T cell receptor beta chains originate from one sample sequenced in a study of T cells in Graves' hyperthyroidism and ophthalmopathy. Amplification of TCR beta CDR3 regions used RNA as the template. First-round RT-PCR of the TCR CDR3 relied on the HTBI primer set. Using its own MiXCR run on the multiplex PCR reads, TCRdb lists one record per CDR3 protein. The data show about 380,000 distinct CDR3 sequences, about 18% seen once. Source material: blood. All receptors derive from a young man with Graves' ophthalmopathy.

This clonotype turned up a few times. The gene calls are TRBV3-1 and TRBJ2-1, with D possibly called TRBD1 or TRBD2 (5 bases each). Germline CDR1 LGHDT, CDR2 YNNKEL (reference sequence). This CDR3 spans 16 amino acids. Trimming took off 2 bases at V and 8 bases at J, with 19 bases between the two ends. Here the CDR3 DNA reads TGTGCCAGCAGCCAATTCTTGACCCCCCGGGGCGATGAGCAGTTCTTC. Amino acid sequence: CASSQFLTPRGDEQFF.

The rearrangement uses TRBV5-5 and TRBJ2-7; D could derive from TRBD1 or TRBD2 (6 bases each). CDR1 SGHKS and CDR2 YYEKEE come from the germline V gene (reference sequence). The CDR3 consists of 14 residues. Deletions cut 3 bases from V and 3 bases from J, with 13 bases between. CDR3 nucleotide sequence: TGTGCCAGCAGCTCGGGGGCAGGAATCTACGAGCAGTACTTC. Protein product: CASSSGAGIYEQYF.

This clonotype was observed a handful of times. The chain couples TRBV5-5 to TRBJ1-5; D possibly corresponds to TRBD1 (6 bases). V shed 0 bases and J shed 4 bases, with 17 bases lying between them. The CDR3 length is 17 residues. Germline V gene sequence: CDR1 SGHKS, CDR2 YYEKEE (reference sequence). For the CDR3, the DNA is TGTGCCAGCAGCTTGGGTGTTAGGGGGATTCCGAATCAGCCCCAGCATTTT. Translated: CASSLGVRGIPNQPQHF.

There are many counts of this clonotype. The chain is built from TRBV5-8 and TRBJ1-4; the D gene is possibly TRBD1 (6 bases). Trimming removed 4 bases from V and 1 base from J, with 14 bases in between. Germline CDR1 is SGHTS and CDR2 is YDEGEE. This CDR3 is built from 16 residues. The CDR3 DNA sequence: TGTGCCAGCAGCGCTGGACAGTCAGTAACTAATGAAAAACTGTTTTTT. Translating it yields CASSAGQSVTNEKLFF.

The chain's CDR3 is CASSWGTSGTEQFF. In DNA, the CDR3 is TGTGCCAGCAGTTGGGGGACTAGCGGGACGGAGCAGTTCTTC. This chain joins TRBV6-1 and TRBJ2-1, with 13 positions matching TRBD2. The trim removed 5 bases at V and 10 bases at J, leaving 5 bases unmatched. The CDR3 loop spans 14 amino acids. Germline lookup yields CDR1 MNHNS and CDR2 SASEGT.

This clonotype was picked up many times. The rearrangement links TRBV5-1 to TRBJ1-2; D remains ambiguous. The V end lost 4 bases, the J end lost 4 bases, and 11 bases lay between the germline ends. Germline CDR1 is SGHRS and CDR2 is YFSETQ. The CDR3 extends over 13 amino acids. DNA of the CDR3: TGCGCCAGCAGCCCCGATTGGGGCTATGGCTACACCTTC. It codes for CASSPDWGYGYTF. The whole variable domain, remainder taken from reference TRBV5-1 and TRBJ1-2, is KAGVTQTPRYLIKTRGQQVTLSCSPISGHRSVSWYQQTPGQGLQFLFEYFSETQRNKGNFPGRFSGRQFSNSRSEMNVSTLELGDSALYLCASSPDWGYGYTFGSGTRLTVV.

This clonotype appeared many times. The chain is built from TRBV11-1 and TRBJ2-1; 10 bases match TRBD2. J gave up 3 bases and V 5 bases, and 10 bases lay outside the gene matches. The CDR3 spans 17 residues. The germline V gene encodes CDR1 SGHAT and CDR2 FQDESV (reference sequence). The CDR3 DNA follows: TGTGCCAGCAGCATACGCCTAGCGGGGGCCTTCTACAATGAGCAGTTCTTC. Protein: CASSIRLAGAFYNEQFF.

At least ten counts were recorded for this clonotype. The V gene is TRBV7-2, the J gene TRBJ2-5, with D tentatively TRBD1 (6 bases). The V end lost 1 base, the J end lost 5 bases, and 11 bases lay between the germline ends. Germline values: CDR1 SGHTA, CDR2 FQGNSA. The CDR3 has 14 residues. CDR3 DNA: TGTGCCAGCAGCTTAGTATCAGGGGCCGAGACCCAGTACTTC. Translating gives CASSLVSGAETQYF.

This clonotype has a count of ten or more. The chain uses TRBV27 and TRBJ1-1; D call uncertain. V was shortened by 0 bases and J by 1 base, with 9 bases between the two germline ends. In germline, CDR1 is MNHEY, CDR2 SMNVEV (reference sequence). This CDR3 spans 15 amino acids. The CDR3 DNA is TGTGCCAGCAGTTTATCGGCAGGCCCGAACACTGAAGCTTTCTTT. Encoded protein: CASSLSAGPNTEAFF.

This clonotype was observed many times. The V call is TRBV6-1, the J call TRBJ1-5; the D is unclear. CDR3 length equals 15 residues. Trimming left V 1 base short and J 5 bases short, with 12 bases between. CDR1 is MNHNS, CDR2 SASEGT, per germline. The CDR3 region is CASSEGGPADQPQHF. CDR3 DNA sequence: TGTGCCAGCAGTGAAGGTGGGCCGGCTGATCAGCCCCAGCATTTT.

This clonotype was recorded many times. The chain recombines TRBV28 with TRBJ2-6; D unresolved. Trimming left V 3 bases short and J 3 bases short, with 9 bases between. Germline V CDR1 and CDR2: MDHEN, SYDVKM. The CDR3 has 15 amino acids. The CDR3 reads CASSFLGSGANVLTF. As DNA, the CDR3 is TGTGCCAGCAGTTTTTTAGGCAGTGGGGCCAACGTCCTGACTTTC.

This clonotype has at least ten counts. V usage is TRBV20-1 and J usage is TRBJ2-7; D might be TRBD2 (7 bases). Germline V gene lookup returns CDR1 DFQATT and CDR2 SNEGSKA (reference sequence). The ends were cut back, 6 bases at V and 2 bases at J, with 17 bases in the middle. This CDR3 spans 14 amino acids. The CDR3 region is CSALSGGRPYEQYF. The DNA for the CDR3 is TGCAGTGCCCTGTCGGGGGGCAGACCCTACGAGCAGTACTTC.

This clonotype was counted only a few times. The rearrangement uses TRBV19 and TRBJ1-1; a possible D gene is TRBD1 (5 bases). Germline lookup yields CDR1 LNHDA and CDR2 SQIVND (reference sequence). The CDR3 totals 14 residues. Deletions cut 3 bases from V and 7 bases from J, with 15 bases between. CDR3 loop: CASSIDAGGGEAFF. The CDR3 DNA reads TGTGCCAGTAGTATCGACGCGGGGGGTGGTGAAGCTTTCTTT.

The J gene is TRBJ1-1, the V gene TRBV10-3; 12 bases are a match to TRBD1. The CDR3 covers 14 residues. Germline V CDR1 and CDR2: ENHRY, SYGVKD. Trimming cost V 6 bases and J 3 bases; bases outside gene matches: 2. The CDR3 loop reads CAIRGDRGHTEAFF. The DNA for the CDR3 is TGTGCCATCAGGGGGGACAGGGGGCACACTGAAGCTTTCTTT.